The rows below give T cell receptor beta chains drawn from one sample of a study of blood T cell repertoires in COVID-19. Sequencing was performed with immunoSEQ multiplex PCR; in TCRdb, only in-frame clones are kept and a portion is missing. Among some 300,000 clones, 85% to 90% were seen once, and the ten largest hold 1.8%. The sample was peripheral blood. The receptors were gathered from a woman under 40 with COVID-19, enrolled during active disease. Both conserved end residues are part of each CDR3. The order of the fields is clone size, D gene, V gene, J gene, CDR3 DNA, CDR3 protein. The D gene is left open where the match is weak. Clone size appears in some rows only: once, few, many, or a class for an expanded clone.

NA	NA	TRBV4-3	TRBJ2-2	TGCGCCAGCAGCCAAGAGGCGGCCGGCACCAGGGAGCTGTTTTTT	CASSQEAAGTRELFF
NA	NA	TRBV9	TRBJ2-2	TGTGCCAGCAGCGACAGGACCTCGAACACCGGGGAGCTGTTTTTT	CASSDRTSNTGELFF
NA	NA	TRBV5-1	TRBJ1-6	TGCGCCAGCAGCCCGGAGGGTAATAATTCACCCCTCCACTTT	CASSPEGNNSPLHF
few	TRBD1	TRBV18	TRBJ1-1	TGTGCCAGCTCACCGACAGGGGACACTGAAGCTTTCTTT	CASSPTGDTEAFF
NA	NA	TRBV7-6	TRBJ1-4	TGTGCCAGCAGCCCCCCCGGGACTCCTTTTGAAAAACTGTTTTTT	CASSPPGTPFEKLFF
NA	NA	TRBV7-2	TRBJ1-2	TGTGCCAGCAGCTTCAGACGGCTAGCTAAGGCTAACTATGGCTACACCTTC	CASSFRRLAKANYGYTF
NA	NA	TRBV19	TRBJ2-7	TGTGCCAGTAGTCTCGGGAGCTCCTACGAGCAGTACTTC	CASSLGSSYEQYF
NA	NA	TRBV5-1	TRBJ1-3	TGCGCCAGCAAGGAGGGCCTCTCTGGAAACACCATATATTTT	CASKEGLSGNTIYF
NA	TRBD1	TRBV2	TRBJ1-1	TGTGCCAGCAGAGTACAGGGGCAGAACACTGAAGCTTTCTTT	CASRVQGQNTEAFF
NA	NA	TRBV9	TRBJ2-7	TGTGCCAGCAGCGCAGGGCCTACCTCCTACGAGCAGTACTTC	CASSAGPTSYEQYF